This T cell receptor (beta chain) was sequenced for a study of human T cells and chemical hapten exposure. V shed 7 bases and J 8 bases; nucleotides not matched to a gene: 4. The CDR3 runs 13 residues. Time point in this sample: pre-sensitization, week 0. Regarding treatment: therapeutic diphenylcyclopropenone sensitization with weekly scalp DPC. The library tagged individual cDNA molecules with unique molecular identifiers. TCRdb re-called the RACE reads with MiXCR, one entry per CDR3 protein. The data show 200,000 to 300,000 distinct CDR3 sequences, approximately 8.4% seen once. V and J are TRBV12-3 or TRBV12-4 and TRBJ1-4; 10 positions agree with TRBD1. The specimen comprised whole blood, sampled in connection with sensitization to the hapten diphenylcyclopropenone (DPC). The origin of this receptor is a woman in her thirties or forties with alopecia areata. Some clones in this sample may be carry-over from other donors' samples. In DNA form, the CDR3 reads TGTGCCAGCACCCGGACAGGGGGGGAAAAACTGTTTTTT. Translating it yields CASTRTGGEKLFF.